A single sample gave rise to the 7 T cell receptor beta chains below, sequenced in a study of CD8 T cells in ankylosing spondylitis. Findings and caveats of the study: Characteristic, it appeared, of ankylosing spondylitis blood was a TCR beta motif of seven or eight highly homologous variants.

In TCRdb, the 5' RACE reads were re-called with MiXCR into one record per CDR3 protein. The sample contains hundreds of thousands of distinct CDR3 sequences, approximately 12% of which appear only once. No antigen has been identified for these receptors. Material: blood, either unsorted or a sorted T cell fraction (not recorded which). Receptors originate from a male donor with ankylosing spondylitis.

V usage is TRBV5-4 and J usage is TRBJ2-3; 7 bases fit TRBD1. V gave up 4 bases and J gave up 5 bases; unmatched junction bases: 7. Germline values: CDR1 SGHNT, CDR2 YYREEE (reference sequence). This CDR3 has 14 residues. In DNA, the CDR3 is TGTGCCAGCAGCCACGGACAGGTGGAAGATACGCAGTATTTT. Protein sequence: CASSHGQVEDTQYF. Looking up the rest from reference TRBV5-4 and TRBJ2-3 gives the full variable domain: ETGVTQSPTHLIKTRGQQVTLRCSSQSGHNTVSWYQQALGQGPQFIFQYYREEENGRGNFPPRFSGLQFPNYSSELNVNALELDDSALYLCASSHGQVEDTQYFGPGTRLTVL.

This clonotype has only a few counts. The rearrangement links TRBV11-2 to TRBJ2-1, with D possibly TRBD2 on 5 matching bases. The CDR3 sequence is 16 residues long. The V and J ends lost 5 bases and 4 bases respectively, with 18 bases between them. Germline V gives CDR1 SGHAT, CDR2 FQNNGV. DNA of the CDR3: TGTGCCAGCAGCCCACAGACTACCCGGAGGTACAATGAGCAGTTCTTC. This codes for CASSPQTTRRYNEQFF.

This clonotype was observed at least ten times. This chain uses TRBV15 with TRBJ1-5; the D is unclear. Trimming removed 1 base at V and 4 bases at J, with 11 bases between. Germline V gene sequence: CDR1 LNHNV, CDR2 YYDKDF (reference sequence). The length of the CDR3 is 15 residues. CDR3 sequence: CATSRGGTGNQPQHF. DNA for the CDR3: TGTGCCACCAGCAGAGGCGGTACCGGGAATCAGCCCCAGCATTTT.

The chain has TRBV30 and TRBJ1-1; D call uncertain. This CDR3 comprises 12 residues. Deletions cut 4 bases from V and 4 bases from J, with 10 bases between. From germline, CDR1 is GTSNPN and CDR2 SVGIG (reference sequence). The CDR3 spells CAWKEAGTEAFF. The DNA for the CDR3 is TGTGCCTGGAAGGAGGCGGGCACTGAAGCTTTCTTT.

The chain is built from TRBV20-1 and TRBJ1-5; D unresolved. V was pared by 3 bases and J by 3 bases, with 9 bases between. The CDR3 is made up of 13 amino acids. The germline V gene encodes CDR1 DFQATT and CDR2 SNEGSKA (reference sequence). Here the CDR3 reads CSARASTNQPQHF. CDR3 bases: TGCAGTGCTAGGGCTTCTACCAATCAGCCCCAGCATTTT.

The chain is built from TRBV24-1 and TRBJ2-1; 8 bases are shared with TRBD2. From germline, CDR1 is KGHDR and CDR2 SFDVKD. The junction had 11 bases not matched to a gene; V was cut back by 4 bases and J by 1 base. CDR3 length: 18 amino acids. As DNA, the CDR3 is TGTGCCACCAGTGAACCTGTACCGCGGGAGGATTCCTACAATGAGCAGTTCTTC. The encoded protein is CATSEPVPREDSYNEQFF.

The chain combines TRBV20-1 with TRBJ1-2, with TRBD1 matching 10 bases. With 3 bases clipped from V and 4 bases from J, the junction kept 5 bases outside the gene matches. Germline V CDR1 and CDR2: DFQATT, SNEGSKA (reference sequence). The CDR3 is made up of 14 amino acids. CDR3 DNA: TGCAGTGCTAGGGCGGGACAGGGGACCTATGGCTACACCTTC. This gives the protein CSARAGQGTYGYTF.